This passage covers 3 T cell receptor beta chains from one sample sequenced in a study of vaccination and CD4 T cells after COVID-19 (dated by TCRdb to between 2020 and 2023). The treatment or condition label of this sample denotes: roughly ten-day PBMC culture with coronavirus spike peptide pools or control peptides (ViraFEST assay). These receptors have no identified antigens. Library construction relied on PCR. Sequencing relied on an Illumina iSeq 100. TCR sequencing of DNA from cultured CD4+ T cells used the Oncomine TCR Beta short-read assay at the Johns Hopkins FTIC core. Through fastp at Q25 and MiXCR, TCRdb rebuilt clones from the public reads, retaining in-frame beta chains. Rows matching on CDR3 protein sequence are summarized as one entry with the most common DNA and genes. The sample contains about 14,000 distinct CDR3 sequences, under 60% of them found a single time. The ten largest account for about 7.8% of the sample.

The sequenced material came from CD4+ T cells from blood, cultured in vitro. The receptor source for this set is a human donor who had recovered from COVID-19.

A word on this clonotype: At one boundary the junction diverges from the germline segment, which might be a read error. V gene TRBV7-2 combines with J gene TRBJ2-2; D remains ambiguous. CDR1 and CDR2 from the germline V gene are SGHTA and FQGNSA. This CDR3 region has 15 residues. The CDR3, as DNA: TGCGCCAGCAGCCAATCTGGAGTTAACACCGGGGAGCTGTTTTTT. Residues: CASSQSGVNTGELFF.

The chain combines TRBV11-3 with TRBJ2-1; D might be TRBD1 or TRBD2, each matching 5 bases. CDR3 size: 13 residues. V dropped 2 bases and J dropped 7 bases, with 9 bases sitting between them. Germline values: CDR1 SGHNT, CDR2 YENEEA. CDR3 nucleotide sequence: TGTGCCAGCAGCTTAAAAGGGGAGAATGAGCAGTTCTTC. It specifies CASSLKGENEQFF. The full variable domain, in which reference TRBV11-3 and TRBJ2-1 provide the parts outside the CDR3, is EAGVVQSPRYKIIEKKQPVAFWCNPISGHNTLYWYLQNLGQGPELLIRYENEEAVDDSQLPKDRFSAERLKGVDSTLKIQPAELGDSAVYLCASSLKGENEQFFGPGTRLTVL.

This sequence joins TRBV11-2 and TRBJ2-1, with 8 bases aligning to TRBD2. The CDR3 has 18 residues. Trimming at V came to 1 base and at J to 0 bases, leaving 8 bases not matched to a gene. Germline lookup yields CDR1 SGHAT and CDR2 FQNNGV. The CDR3: CASSLGGASGSSYNEQFF. For the CDR3, the DNA is TGTGCCAGCAGCTTAGGAGGTGCCAGCGGGAGCTCCTACAATGAGCAGTTCTTC.